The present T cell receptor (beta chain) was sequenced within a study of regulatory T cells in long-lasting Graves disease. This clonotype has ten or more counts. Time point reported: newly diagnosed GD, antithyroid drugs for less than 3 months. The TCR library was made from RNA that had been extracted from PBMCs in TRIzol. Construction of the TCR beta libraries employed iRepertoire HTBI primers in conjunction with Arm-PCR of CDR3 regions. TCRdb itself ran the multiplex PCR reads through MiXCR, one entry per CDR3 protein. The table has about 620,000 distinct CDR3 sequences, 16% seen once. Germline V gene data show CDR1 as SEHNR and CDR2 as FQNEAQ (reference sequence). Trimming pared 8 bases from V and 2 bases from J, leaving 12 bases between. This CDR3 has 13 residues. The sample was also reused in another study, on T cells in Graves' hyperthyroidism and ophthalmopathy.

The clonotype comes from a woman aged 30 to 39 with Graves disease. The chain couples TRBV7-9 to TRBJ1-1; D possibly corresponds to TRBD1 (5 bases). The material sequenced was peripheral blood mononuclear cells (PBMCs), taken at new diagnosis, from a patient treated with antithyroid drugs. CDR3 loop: CASSLRGNTEAFF. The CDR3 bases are TGTGCCAGCTCGCTAAGGGGAAACACTGAAGCTTTCTTT.